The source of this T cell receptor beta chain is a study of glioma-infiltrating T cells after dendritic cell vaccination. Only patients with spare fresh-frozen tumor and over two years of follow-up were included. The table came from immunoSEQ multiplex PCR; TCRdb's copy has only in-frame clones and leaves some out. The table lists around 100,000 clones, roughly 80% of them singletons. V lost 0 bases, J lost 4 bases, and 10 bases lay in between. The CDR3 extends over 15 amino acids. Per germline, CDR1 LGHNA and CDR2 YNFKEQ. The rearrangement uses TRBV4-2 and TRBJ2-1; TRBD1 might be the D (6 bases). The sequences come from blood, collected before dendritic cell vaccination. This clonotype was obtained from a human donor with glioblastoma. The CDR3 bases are TGTGCCAGCAGCCAAGAGACACAGGGTTACAATGAGCAGTTCTTC. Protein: CASSQETQGYNEQFF.